Following are 17 T cell receptor beta chains from one sample sequenced in a study of human T cells and chemical hapten exposure. Time point in this sample: patch test 1, 2 weeks after DPC sensitization. Indicated treatment: therapeutic diphenylcyclopropenone sensitization with weekly scalp DPC. TCRdb ran MiXCR on the RACE reads and lists one entry per CDR3 protein. The sample lists some 400,000 distinct CDR3 sequences; 4% to 5.5% were seen once. Material: whole blood, obtained in connection with sensitization to the hapten diphenylcyclopropenone (DPC). The receptors were gathered from a woman in her forties or fifties with alopecia areata. Some clones in this sample may be carry-over from other donors' samples.

Details on this clonotype: A much larger clone is a single base away; this may be a read error. V is TRBV7-2 and J is TRBJ2-5; D may be TRBD2 (6 bases). The V gene's germline CDR1 is SGHTA and CDR2 FQGNSA. This CDR3 spans 13 amino acids. This chain's CDR3 is CASSLGLKETRYF. CDR3 coding DNA: TGTGCCAGCAGCTTGGGACTTAAAGAGACCCGGTACTTC.

This clonotype was found a few times. The chain couples TRBV29-1 to TRBJ2-5; either TRBD1 or TRBD2 may fit D (6 bases each). V gave up 0 bases and J gave up 9 bases, with 20 bases separating them. The CDR3 loop spans 15 amino acids. Germline loops: CDR1 SQVTM, CDR2 ANQGSEA. CDR3 region: CSVEEGDGGLRAQYF. DNA of the CDR3: TGCAGCGTTGAAGAGGGGGACGGGGGCCTTCGGGCCCAGTACTTC.

In this sample, this clonotype turned up many times. DNA of the CDR3: TGTGCCAGCAGCCCCCCCGGGGGAGGAACTGAAGCTTTCTTT. Translated, it gives CASSPPGGGTEAFF. V usage is TRBV7-3 and J usage is TRBJ1-1, with a weak D call TRBD1 (5 bases). Germline-derived CDR1 and CDR2 are SGHTA and FQGTGA. V was pared by 5 bases and J by 5 bases, with 15 bases between. The CDR3 contains 14 residues.

This clonotype was seen repeatedly, ten times or more. This chain links TRBV27 with TRBJ2-7; D unclear. Germline values: CDR1 MNHEY, CDR2 SMNVEV (reference sequence). The CDR3 has 16 amino acids. Trimming took 2 bases from V and 0 from J, leaving 14 bases between them. The CDR3 region has the DNA TGTGCCAGCAGTTTACTACCCCCCGAGACCTCCTACGAGCAGTACTTC. This translates into CASSLLPPETSYEQYF.

Ten or more counts support this clonotype. CDR3 in DNA: TGTGCCAGCAGCTTAGCGGCCGGGGAGCTGTTTTTT. Amino acid sequence: CASSLAAGELFF. The V gene is TRBV7-6, the J gene TRBJ2-2, with D hard to call. Looked up from germline, CDR1 is SGHVS and CDR2 is FNYEAQ. Trimming removed 0 bases from V and 6 bases from J, with 2 bases in between. CDR3 length equals 12 residues.

This clonotype was counted only a few times. This CDR3 is CASSYSRGTGGISGELFF. DNA of the CDR3: TGTGCCAGCAGTTACTCACGAGGGACAGGGGGGATCTCCGGGGAGCTGTTTTTT. The chain has TRBV6-2 or TRBV6-3 and TRBJ2-2, with 11 bases that match TRBD1. The V segment lost 0 bases and the J segment 6 bases; nucleotides outside the gene matches: 9. Germline V gene lookup returns CDR1 MNHEY and CDR2 SVGEGT. This CDR3 contains 18 residues.

This clonotype was seen many times. The V call is TRBV5-5, the J call TRBJ2-6, with unresolved D. CDR3 size: 14 residues. Between the trimmed V and J ends, which lost 6 bases and 0 bases, there was a span of 7 bases. CDR1 and CDR2 (germline): SGHKS, YYEKEE (reference sequence). CDR3 loop: CASTLDSGANVLTF. CDR3 in DNA: TGTGCCAGCACCCTCGACTCTGGGGCCAACGTCCTGACTTTC.

This chain uses TRBV12-3 or TRBV12-4 with TRBJ2-2; 9 bases align to TRBD1. The length of the CDR3 is 14 residues. V lost 5 bases, J lost 7 bases, and 5 bases stayed unmatched. DNA for the CDR3: TGTGCCAGCAGTCCAAGGACAGGGGTCGGGGAGCTGTTTTTT. Translating it yields CASSPRTGVGELFF.

This clonotype occurred many times. This chain joins TRBV6-2 or TRBV6-3 and TRBJ2-5; 12 bases agree with TRBD2. There are 16 residues in the CDR3. Per the germline V gene, CDR1 is MNHEY and CDR2 is SVGEGT. The J segment lost 5 bases and the V segment lost 6 bases, leaving 10 bases of the junction unmatched. The DNA for the CDR3 is TGTGCCAGCAGCTCTCCTACTAGCGGGAGGTCGGAGACCCAGTACTTC. Translating it yields CASSSPTSGRSETQYF.

This clonotype occurred many times. The chain employs TRBV20-1 and TRBJ2-7; 9 nucleotides align to TRBD2. The CDR3 loop spans 15 amino acids. Germline values: CDR1 DFQATT, CDR2 SNEGSKA (reference sequence). The trim removed 6 bases at V and 1 base at J, leaving 10 bases unmatched. The CDR3 sequence is CSASLGTSSSYEQYF. The CDR3 DNA is TGCAGTGCGTCTCTCGGGACTAGCAGTTCCTACGAGCAGTACTTC.

The CDR3 nucleotides are TGTGCCAGTGAGTTTGGGACAGGGCTCGGTGGCTACACCTTC. This sequence encodes CASEFGTGLGGYTF. The chain carries TRBV19 and TRBJ1-2; 9 bases line up with TRBD1. The V segment lost 8 bases and the J segment 7 bases; nucleotides outside the gene matches: 11. This CDR3 is built from 14 residues. The germline CDR1 and CDR2 sequences are LNHDA and SQIVND (reference sequence).

The V call is TRBV28, the J call TRBJ2-7, with 12 bases matching TRBD2. With 4 bases clipped from V and 2 bases from J, the junction kept 6 bases outside the gene matches. The CDR3 sequence is 16 residues long. The V gene's germline CDR1 is MDHEN and CDR2 SYDVKM. The DNA of the CDR3 is TGTGCCAGCAGTTCCGGCCTAGCGGGGGGGCCCTACGAGCAGTACTTC. This encodes CASSSGLAGGPYEQYF.

This clonotype was seen a few times. The chain carries TRBV20-1 and TRBJ1-1; possible D gene TRBD1, 5 bases. Germline values: CDR1 DFQATT, CDR2 SNEGSKA (reference sequence). The CDR3 consists of 13 residues. V lost 4 bases, J lost 5 bases, and 14 bases lay in between. CDR3 residues: CSATLSGRTEAFF. CDR3 DNA sequence: TGCAGTGCTACGTTATCGGGGCGGACTGAAGCTTTCTTT.

This clonotype has ten or more counts. CDR3 coding DNA: TGCAGCGTTCTCCCTCACGGTAGAATGAACACTGAAGCTTTCTTT. This translates into CSVLPHGRMNTEAFF. The V and J genes are TRBV29-1 and TRBJ1-1, with D unresolved. This CDR3 region has 15 residues. V lost 5 bases to trimming and J lost 0 bases, with 16 bases between them. Germline-derived CDR1 and CDR2 are SQVTM and ANQGSEA.

The table lists this clonotype with a few counts. This CDR3 is CASSFQGDSAPLHF. In nucleotides, the CDR3 is TGCGCCAGCAGCTTTCAAGGAGATTCGGCACCCCTCCACTTT. This chain links TRBV5-1 with TRBJ1-6; D remains unclear. This CDR3 spans 14 amino acids. Per the germline V gene, CDR1 is SGHRS and CDR2 is YFSETQ. The V end was cut by 2 bases, the J end by 11 bases, with 14 bases between.

This clonotype occurred many times. The rearrangement links TRBV29-1 to TRBJ1-6; 7 bases agree with TRBD1. Germline V gene lookup returns CDR1 SQVTM and CDR2 ANQGSEA. The V segment lost 4 bases and the J segment 6 bases; nucleotides outside the gene matches: 6. This CDR3 spans 14 amino acids. The DNA of the CDR3 is TGCAGCGTTGCCGAGGGACAGCGTAATTCACCCCTCCACTTT. It codes for CSVAEGQRNSPLHF. The entire variable domain, with the rest obtained from reference TRBV29-1 and TRBJ1-6, is as follows: SAVISQKPSRDICQRGTSLTIQCQVDSQVTMMFWYRQQPGQSLTLIATANQGSEATYESGFVIDKFPISRPNLTFSTLTVSNMSPEDSSIYLCSVAEGQRNSPLHFGNGTRLTVT.

This clonotype appeared many times. The chain couples TRBV30 to TRBJ2-5; 9 nucleotides align to TRBD2. The germline V gene encodes CDR1 GTSNPN and CDR2 SVGIG (reference sequence). V trimming: 1 base; J trimming: 2 bases; junction bases outside the gene matches: 5. The CDR3 is 15 amino acids. The CDR3 loop is CAWSGGLALQETQYF. DNA of the CDR3: TGTGCCTGGAGTGGAGGACTAGCGCTACAAGAGACCCAGTACTTC.